What follows is one T cell receptor beta chain and its context. Repertoires were generated with immunoSEQ multiplex PCR, while TCRdb's copy carries only in-frame clones and drops some. This table has 55,000 to 80,000 clones, around 90% appearing once. The data were obtained in a study of radiotherapy plus CTLA-4 blockade in lung cancer. This CDR3 contains 13 residues. The V gene's germline CDR1 is SGHVS and CDR2 FNYEAQ. V lost 5 bases and J 4 bases, leaving 9 bases between the germline ends. The chain combines TRBV7-6 with TRBJ1-5; D unresolved. This material consisted of peripheral blood, taken from a patient treated with radiotherapy plus ipilimumab. The source is a human donor with non-small cell lung cancer that progressed on radiotherapy plus ipilimumab. The CDR3 coding sequence is TGTGCCAGCAGCCCCATCAATAATCAGCCCCAGCATTTT. Protein product: CASSPINNQPQHF. Together with reference TRBV7-6 and TRBJ1-5, the CDR3 gives the full variable domain: GAGVSQSPRYKVTKRGQDVALRCDPISGHVSLYWYRQALGQGPEFLTYFNYEAQQDKSGLPNDRFSAERPEGSISTLTIQRTEQRDSAMYRCASSPINNQPQHFGDGTRLSIL.